The 25 T cell receptor beta chains below come from one sample, sequenced in a study of blood T cell repertoires in COVID-19. Clones were read by immunoSEQ multiplex PCR, and TCRdb kept only the in-frame ones, dropping some. The sample contains approximately 260,000 clones, 70% to 90% of which appear only once. Sample: peripheral blood. The receptor set was obtained from a woman between 70 and 85 years old with acute or convalescent COVID-19.

The chain combines TRBV29-1 with TRBJ1-2, with a possible D match to TRBD1 (6 bases). This CDR3 region has 15 residues. The V and J ends lost 3 bases and 4 bases respectively, with 18 bases between them. Germline CDR1 and CDR2: SQVTM and ANQGSEA. The CDR3 DNA sequence: TGCAGCGTTGAGGACAGTAGGGGGAAAAGCTATGGCTACACCTTC. This translates into CSVEDSRGKSYGYTF.

The J gene is TRBJ2-3, the V gene TRBV10-1, with 10 bases fitting TRBD2. This CDR3 is 16 amino acids long. Germline trimming cut 5 bases from V and 0 bases from J; bases unmatched to any gene: 5. CDR1 and CDR2 from the germline V gene are WNHNN and SYGVQD (reference sequence). The CDR3 DNA reads as TGCGCCAGCAGTCCTAGCGGGGGAATTAGCACAGATACGCAGTATTTT. Its protein is CASSPSGGISTDTQYF.

The rearrangement joins TRBV4-1 to TRBJ2-7; 7 nucleotides line up with TRBD1. Germline V lookup: CDR1 MGHRA, CDR2 YSYEKL. The trim removed 1 base at V and 7 bases at J, leaving 4 bases unmatched. This CDR3 is built from 13 residues. This CDR3 is CASSQGQGREQYF. The CDR3 bases are TGCGCCAGCAGCCAAGGACAGGGTCGGGAGCAGTACTTC.

Points on this clone: The same CDR3 can be traced to other DNA sequences in this sample. The genes are TRBV12-3 or TRBV12-4 and TRBJ1-1; D uncertain. The CDR3 loop spans 13 amino acids. Trimming shortened V by 3 bases and J by 0 bases, and 5 bases separated the two germline ends. DNA for the CDR3: TGTGCCAGCAGTTTGCAGATGAACACTGAAGCTTTCTTT. This codes for CASSLQMNTEAFF.

The genes are TRBV4-1 and TRBJ2-5, with D unclear. In germline, CDR1 is MGHRA, CDR2 YSYEKL. V dropped 4 bases and J dropped 2 bases, with 8 bases sitting between them. CDR3 length: 13 residues. The CDR3 DNA follows: TGCGCCAGCAGCCGCGTGATTCAAGAGACCCAGTACTTC. Encoded protein: CASSRVIQETQYF.

The chain uses TRBV19 and TRBJ2-3; 8 bases are shared with TRBD1. The CDR3 runs to 15 residues. The trim removed 3 bases at V and 3 bases at J, leaving 5 bases unmatched. CDR1 and CDR2 (germline): LNHDA, SQIVND (reference sequence). The CDR3: CASSIGQGVTDTQYF. The CDR3 DNA is TGTGCCAGTAGTATCGGACAGGGCGTGACAGATACGCAGTATTTT.

This clone was seen a few times. This chain connects TRBV10-1 to TRBJ2-1, with a possible D match to TRBD1 (5 bases). The germline V gene encodes CDR1 WNHNN and CDR2 SYGVQD (reference sequence). The CDR3 is 11 amino acids. Trimming shortened V by 3 bases and J by 15 bases, and 12 bases separated the two germline ends. CDR3 sequence (DNA): TGCGCCAGCAGTGACACCCAACAGGTGTTCTTC. Translation: CASSDTQQVFF.

V usage is TRBV4-1 and J usage is TRBJ2-6; 7 positions agree with TRBD1. The CDR3 is 19 residues long. V dropped 2 bases and J dropped 1; count of bases not matched to a gene: 11. Per germline, CDR1 MGHRA and CDR2 YSYEKL. The CDR3 region is CASSQPGQSIWSGANVLTF. The DNA for the CDR3 is TGCGCCAGCAGCCAACCGGGACAGAGTATTTGGTCTGGGGCCAACGTCCTGACTTTC.

The rearrangement links TRBV11-2 to TRBJ2-7, with D possibly matching TRBD2 (7 bases). The CDR3 is 17 residues long. V shed 6 bases and J shed 5 bases, with 26 bases lying between them. CDR1 is SGHAT and CDR2 is FQNNGV in the germline V gene. DNA for the CDR3: TGTGCCAGCAGTCGAAATTCTGTGCGGGGGCCGAGCGACGAGCAGTACTTC. This gives the protein CASSRNSVRGPSDEQYF. Complete variable domain (other parts from reference TRBV11-2 and TRBJ2-7): EAGVAQSPRYKIIEKRQSVAFWCNPISGHATLYWYQQILGQGPKLLIQFQNNGVVDDSQLPKDRFSAERLKGVDSTLKIQPAKLEDSAVYLCASSRNSVRGPSDEQYFGPGTRLTVT.

Only one count was recorded for this clone. The V call is TRBV18, the J call TRBJ2-3; D perhaps matches TRBD1 (6 bases). Germline lookup yields CDR1 KGHSH and CDR2 LQKENI. The length of the CDR3 is 14 residues. The V end lost 5 bases, the J end lost 2 bases, and 11 bases lay between the germline ends. The CDR3 region is CASSSTGLTDTQYF. The CDR3 nucleotides are TGTGCCAGCTCATCCACAGGGCTCACAGATACGCAGTATTTT.

J is TRBJ1-1 and V is TRBV12-5; the match to TRBD1 covers 9 bases. Germline lookup yields CDR1 LGHNT and CDR2 FRNRAP. The ends lost 0 bases at V and 2 bases at J; junction bases unmatched: 10. The CDR3 spans 18 residues. CDR3 region: CASGLVRTGAQHNTEAFF. The CDR3 nucleotides are TGTGCTAGTGGTTTGGTACGGACAGGGGCCCAGCACAACACTGAAGCTTTCTTT.

Remarks on this clone: Other DNA sequences in this sample translate to the same CDR3. The CDR3 DNA reads TGTGCCAGCAGTGGGACAGGGGGGGATCAGCCCCAGCATTTT. Translated: CASSGTGGDQPQHF. V is TRBV2 and J is TRBJ1-5; 10 nucleotides match TRBD1. Losses at the gene ends were 4 bases for V and 5 bases for J; bases not matched to a gene: 2. CDR3 size: 14 residues. Looked up from germline, CDR1 is SNHLY and CDR2 is FYNNEI.

The V and J genes are TRBV18 and TRBJ2-5, with D hard to call. Germline lookup yields CDR1 KGHSH and CDR2 LQKENI. The length of the CDR3 is 16 residues. V dropped 2 bases and J dropped 0 bases, with 13 bases sitting between them. In DNA form, the CDR3 reads TGTGCCAGCTCACCATTGATACGCGCGTACCAAGAGACCCAGTACTTC. This translates into CASSPLIRAYQETQYF.

The V call is TRBV2, the J call TRBJ1-6; 8 bases fit TRBD1. The V gene end was trimmed by 6 bases and the J gene end by 6 bases; junction bases not matched to a gene: 4. The CDR3 contains 14 residues. Per germline, CDR1 SNHLY and CDR2 FYNNEI. CDR3 in amino acids: CASSSGQGNSPLHF. As DNA, the CDR3 is TGTGCCAGCAGCTCTGGACAGGGTAATTCACCCCTCCACTTT.

The chain has TRBV19 and TRBJ2-3; no firm D call. Per the germline V gene, CDR1 is LNHDA and CDR2 is SQIVND (reference sequence). V was pared by 1 base and J by 0 bases, with 5 bases between. The CDR3 loop spans 14 amino acids. CDR3 loop: CASSIGPSTDTQYF. The CDR3 DNA is TGTGCCAGTAGTATAGGTCCTAGCACAGATACGCAGTATTTT.

The chain joins TRBV12-3 or TRBV12-4 to TRBJ2-7; 9 bases are shared with TRBD1. V gave up 4 bases and J gave up 5 bases; unmatched junction bases: 3. The CDR3 loop spans 13 amino acids. In DNA form, the CDR3 reads TGTGCCAGCAGTTCGGGACAGGGCAACGAGCAGTACTTC. Translated, it gives CASSSGQGNEQYF.

The rearrangement links TRBV7-2 to TRBJ2-2, with TRBD2 identical over 11 bases. Trimming took 5 bases from V and 6 from J; bases not matched to a gene: 2. CDR3 size: 14 residues. Germline V CDR1 and CDR2: SGHTA, FQGNSA. CDR3 loop: CASSKGLAAGELFF. The DNA for the CDR3 is TGTGCCAGCAGCAAGGGACTAGCGGCCGGGGAGCTGTTTTTT. Supplemented by reference TRBV7-2 and TRBJ2-2, the full variable domain reads GAGVSQSPSNKVTEKGKDVELRCDPISGHTALYWYRQSLGQGLEFLIYFQGNSAPDKSGLPSDRFSAERTGGSVSTLTIQRTQQEDSAVYLCASSKGLAAGELFFGEGSRLTVL.

The gene calls are TRBV18 and TRBJ2-3; a weak D match, TRBD2 (6 bases). V was shortened by 3 bases and J by 6 bases, with 16 bases between the two germline ends. The germline gives CDR1 KGHSH, CDR2 LQKENI. The CDR3 extends over 15 amino acids. CDR3 amino acids: CASSPPFQEGDTQYF. The CDR3 region has the DNA TGTGCCAGCTCACCCCCATTTCAGGAGGGGGATACGCAGTATTTT. Together with reference TRBV18 and TRBJ2-3, the CDR3 gives the full variable domain: NAGVMQNPRHLVRRRGQEARLRCSPMKGHSHVYWYRQLPEEGLKFMVYLQKENIIDESGMPKERFSAEFPKEGPSILRIQQVVRGDSAAYFCASSPPFQEGDTQYFGPGTRLTVL.

This chain links TRBV3-1 (or the pseudogene TRBV3-2) with TRBJ1-1; no definite D call. V dropped 3 bases and J dropped 4 bases, with 9 bases sitting between them. From germline, CDR1 is LGHDT and CDR2 YNNKEL (reference sequence). The CDR3 totals 13 residues. CDR3 sequence (DNA): TGTGCCAGCAGCCAGCGGCAGTCCACTGAAGCTTTCTTT. Protein product: CASSQRQSTEAFF.

This clone has a single count. This chain links TRBV5-6 with TRBJ2-3; 7 bases align to TRBD2. The V and J ends lost 1 base and 6 bases, in that order; junction bases with no gene match: 11. The CDR3 covers 16 residues. Germline CDR1 is SGHDT and CDR2 is YYEEEE. The CDR3 is CASSLTPPGLGDTQYF. For the CDR3, the DNA is TGTGCCAGCAGCTTGACCCCTCCAGGACTAGGCGATACGCAGTATTTT.

V and J are TRBV27 and TRBJ1-1; tentatively, D is TRBD1 (6 bases). CDR3 length: 12 amino acids. From germline, CDR1 is MNHEY and CDR2 SMNVEV (reference sequence). V shed 8 bases and J shed 6 bases, with 13 bases lying between them. The CDR3 bases are TGTGCCAGCCAAAACAGGGACGCTGAAGCTTTCTTT. Amino acids: CASQNRDAEAFF.

The rearrangement joins TRBV3-1 (or the pseudogene TRBV3-2) to TRBJ2-5, with TRBD2 as a possible D gene (6 bases). There are 13 residues in the CDR3. Trimming removed 1 base from V and 5 bases from J, with 8 bases in between. The germline V gene encodes CDR1 LGHDT and CDR2 YNNKEL (reference sequence). CDR3 residues: CASSQGGRETQYF. Written as DNA, the CDR3 is TGTGCCAGCAGCCAAGGTGGGAGGGAGACCCAGTACTTC.

This chain joins TRBV5-1 and TRBJ2-7, with D uncertain. CDR1 is SGHRS and CDR2 is YFSETQ in the germline V gene. Trimming stripped 4 bases from V and 3 bases from J, with 11 bases between. The CDR3 contains 13 residues. The CDR3 here is CASSTDGVYEQYF. In nucleotides, the CDR3 is TGCGCCAGCAGCACCGACGGAGTCTACGAGCAGTACTTC.

The rearrangement uses TRBV19 and TRBJ1-4, with TRBD1 as a possible D gene (6 bases). The CDR3 totals 15 residues. V shed 5 bases and J shed 3 bases, with 13 bases lying between them. Germline values: CDR1 LNHDA, CDR2 SQIVND (reference sequence). CDR3 loop: CASSLRGLANEKLFF. In nucleotides, the CDR3 is TGTGCCAGTAGTCTGCGGGGGCTGGCTAATGAAAAACTGTTTTTT.

The chain employs TRBV29-1 and TRBJ1-1; D is possibly TRBD1 (6 bases). CDR3 length: 10 residues. The germline V gene encodes CDR1 SQVTM and CDR2 ANQGSEA. Deletions cut 5 bases from V and 8 bases from J, with 9 bases between. CDR3 coding DNA: TGCAGCGTTCGGACAGAAGAAGCTTTCTTT. Its protein product is CSVRTEEAFF.